Shown below are 14 T cell receptor beta chains from a single sample sequenced in a study of T cells in Graves' hyperthyroidism and ophthalmopathy. Authors of the study amplified TCR beta CDR3 regions from RNA transcripts. Researchers ran a first-round RT-PCR on the TCR CDR3 using the HTBI primer set. TCRdb re-called the multiplex PCR reads through MiXCR, storing one row per CDR3 protein. The sample lists approximately 510,000 distinct CDR3 sequences; less than 25% were seen once. Input material: blood. Receptor source: a man younger than 35 with Graves' hyperthyroidism.

The J gene is TRBJ2-5, the V gene TRBV20-1, with D tentatively TRBD2 (5 bases). CDR1 DFQATT and CDR2 SNEGSKA come from the germline V gene (reference sequence). The CDR3 has 13 residues. V dropped 0 bases and J dropped 5 bases, with 10 bases sitting between them. Here the CDR3 reads CSAREAASETQYF. Here the CDR3 DNA reads TGCAGTGCTAGAGAAGCGGCCTCGGAGACCCAGTACTTC.

The chain carries TRBV4-1 and TRBJ2-5; the match to TRBD2 covers 7 bases. J lost 3 bases, V lost 1 base, and 2 bases had no gene match. Germline V gene lookup returns CDR1 MGHRA and CDR2 YSYEKL. The CDR3 runs to 14 residues. The CDR3 loop reads CASSQGRGEETQYF. The CDR3, as DNA: TGCGCCAGCAGCCAAGGTCGGGGGGAAGAGACCCAGTACTTC.

This clonotype was counted a few times. V and J are TRBV7-9 and TRBJ1-3, with 7 bases matching TRBD1. This CDR3 has 14 residues. V shed 5 bases, J shed 2 bases, and the junction held 3 bases outside the gene matches. CDR1 is SEHNR and CDR2 is FQNEAQ in the germline V gene (reference sequence). As DNA, the CDR3 is TGTGCCAGCAGCACGGGACAGACTGGAAACACCATATATTTT. Translating it yields CASSTGQTGNTIYF. Filled out from reference TRBV7-9 and TRBJ1-3, the complete variable domain reads DTGVSQNPRHKITKRGQNVTFRCDPISEHNRLYWYRQTLGQGPEFLTYFQNEAQLEKSRLLSDRFSAERPKGSFSTLEIQRTEQGDSAMYLCASSTGQTGNTIYFGEGSWLTVV.

This clonotype was counted many times. This chain joins TRBV12-3 or TRBV12-4 and TRBJ1-5, with D perhaps TRBD1 (5 bases). There are 15 residues in the CDR3. V was cut by 2 bases and J by 6 bases, with 14 bases left in between. CDR3 protein: CASSLSGGEGQPQHF. CDR3 nucleotide sequence: TGTGCCAGCAGTTTATCAGGAGGGGAAGGTCAGCCCCAGCATTTT.

The V gene is TRBV4-1, the J gene TRBJ2-7; the D gene is possibly TRBD2 (6 bases). Germline V CDR1 and CDR2: MGHRA, YSYEKL. Trimming cost V 3 bases and J 3 bases, with 9 bases left between them. The CDR3 spans 13 residues. The CDR3 reads CASSHGGFYEQYF. The CDR3 DNA sequence: TGCGCCAGCAGCCACGGAGGGTTCTACGAGCAGTACTTC.

This clonotype was observed a handful of times. This chain joins TRBV5-1 and TRBJ2-2; D possibly corresponds to TRBD2 (5 bases). The V gene lost 3 bases and the J gene lost 7 bases, with 16 bases spanning the gap. Per the germline V gene, CDR1 is SGHRS and CDR2 is YFSETQ. This CDR3 comprises 15 residues. The CDR3 is CASSSAGLTLGELFF. The DNA of the CDR3 is TGCGCCAGCAGCTCTGCGGGTCTCACCCTCGGGGAGCTGTTTTTT.

This clonotype was detected many times. The chain recombines TRBV5-1 with TRBJ2-7; the D gene is possibly TRBD1 (6 bases). V lost 4 bases to trimming and J lost 0 bases, with 14 bases between them. The germline V gene has CDR1 SGHRS and CDR2 YFSETQ. The CDR3 runs 15 residues. The CDR3 reads CASSHKGGDSYEQYF. The CDR3 DNA is TGCGCCAGCAGCCACAAAGGGGGTGACTCCTACGAGCAGTACTTC. The variable domain in full, with the rest retrieved from reference TRBV5-1 and TRBJ2-7, is KAGVTQTPRYLIKTRGQQVTLSCSPISGHRSVSWYQQTPGQGLQFLFEYFSETQRNKGNFPGRFSGRQFSNSRSEMNVSTLELGDSALYLCASSHKGGDSYEQYFGPGTRLTVT.

This clonotype appeared many times. V and J are TRBV7-2 and TRBJ1-1, with D perhaps TRBD1 (5 bases). Trimming pared 5 bases from V and 4 bases from J, leaving 17 bases between. Per germline, CDR1 SGHTA and CDR2 FQGNSA. CDR3 length: 15 residues. CDR3 sequence (DNA): TGTGCCAGCAGCCCCCGAGGGTGGGGGGGCACTGAAGCTTTCTTT. Its translation: CASSPRGWGGTEAFF. Filled out from reference TRBV7-2 and TRBJ1-1, the complete variable domain reads GAGVSQSPSNKVTEKGKDVELRCDPISGHTALYWYRQSLGQGLEFLIYFQGNSAPDKSGLPSDRFSAERTGGSVSTLTIQRTQQEDSAVYLCASSPRGWGGTEAFFGQGTRLTVV.

This sequence joins TRBV12-3 or TRBV12-4 and TRBJ1-1; D is unresolved. CDR3 size: 13 residues. V was clipped by 6 bases and J by 5 bases, with 13 bases between them. This chain's CDR3 is CASRGGRSTEAFF. CDR3 nucleotides: TGTGCCAGCAGGGGAGGGCGGAGTACTGAAGCTTTCTTT.

The V and J genes are TRBV28 and TRBJ1-2; D is perhaps TRBD1 (5 bases). This CDR3 contains 13 residues. Germline CDR1 is MDHEN and CDR2 is SYDVKM. The V and J ends lost 8 bases and 3 bases respectively, with 13 bases between them. The CDR3 sequence: CASENQGYYGYTF. The CDR3 DNA reads TGTGCCAGCGAAAATCAGGGATACTATGGCTACACCTTC.

The chain carries TRBV10-3 and TRBJ1-1, with D hard to call. V lost 3 bases, J lost 9 bases, and 14 bases lay in between. This CDR3 comprises 13 residues. Germline CDR1 is ENHRY and CDR2 is SYGVKD. The CDR3 nucleotides are TGTGCCATCAGTGACGATAGAGAGGAGAAAGCTTTCTTT. This codes for CAISDDREEKAFF.

In its sample, this clonotype was seen many times. The chain combines TRBV6-2 or TRBV6-3 with TRBJ1-6, with a possible D match to TRBD1 (6 bases). V lost 8 bases and J lost 4, with 12 bases in between. The CDR3 extends over 14 amino acids. Per germline, CDR1 MNHEY and CDR2 SVGEGT. This CDR3 is CASDWGRYNSPLHF. CDR3 DNA sequence: TGTGCCAGCGACTGGGGGCGATATAATTCACCCCTCCACTTT.

The genes are TRBV6-5 and TRBJ2-7; a possible D gene is TRBD2 (5 bases). Trimming pared 4 bases from V and 4 bases from J, leaving 23 bases between. Germline V lookup: CDR1 MNHEY, CDR2 SVGAGI. This CDR3 is built from 17 residues. CDR3 in amino acids: CASSLSSPQERIYEQYF. CDR3 coding DNA: TGTGCCAGCAGTTTATCATCCCCCCAGGAGCGGATATACGAGCAGTACTTC.

The V and J genes are TRBV20-1 and TRBJ1-1, with D perhaps matching TRBD1 (6 bases). CDR3 length: 18 amino acids. V lost 3 bases and J lost 3, with 26 bases in between. In germline, CDR1 is DFQATT, CDR2 SNEGSKA (reference sequence). The CDR3 bases are TGCAGTGCTAGGGCCATGGAGGACAGTTCTAACCGGGACACTGAAGCTTTCTTT. The encoded protein is CSARAMEDSSNRDTEAFF.